Shown below are 27 T cell receptor beta chains from a single sample sequenced in a study of T-cell memory formation after mild COVID-19. From the 5' RACE reads, TCRdb called clonotypes with MiXCR, one entry per CDR3 protein. The data hold 350,000 to 500,000 distinct CDR3 sequences, with approximately 19% observed a single time. The sequencing sample was made of PBMCs or a T cell subset sorted from them (not recorded which). These TCRs come from a man between 18 and 35 years old who had mild COVID-19 (a few samples of this study predate the infection). Cell type and time point are not known.

The chain joins TRBV6-2 or TRBV6-3 to TRBJ1-1, with D uncertain. The germline V and J ends were trimmed by 10 bases and 5 bases, with 5 bases remaining between them. Germline V lookup: CDR1 MNHEY, CDR2 SVGEGT. The CDR3 is 9 residues long. CDR3 nucleotides: TGTGCCATCTGGACTGAAGCTTTCTTT. Its translation is CAIWTEAFF.

This clonotype occurred a few times. The rearrangement joins TRBV12-3 or TRBV12-4 to TRBJ2-1; TRBD2 agrees at 10 bases. The CDR3 is made up of 16 amino acids. The V and J ends lost 6 bases and 0 bases, in that order; junction bases with no gene match: 5. The CDR3: CASSPRTSGSYNEQFF. Written as DNA, the CDR3 is TGTGCCAGCAGCCCCAGGACTAGCGGCTCCTACAATGAGCAGTTCTTC.

The chain links TRBV30 to TRBJ1-5; D is possibly TRBD1 (5 bases). The ends were cut back, 1 base at V and 7 bases at J, with 14 bases in the middle. This CDR3 has 14 residues. The V gene's germline CDR1 is GTSNPN and CDR2 SVGIG (reference sequence). CDR3 residues: CAWSGDLLNQPQHF. The DNA of the CDR3 is TGTGCCTGGAGTGGGGACTTACTCAACCAGCCCCAGCATTTT.

The chain recombines TRBV29-1 with TRBJ2-2; the D is unclear. V was cut by 7 bases and J by 4 bases, with 13 bases left in between. This CDR3 spans 13 amino acids. Germline V gene lookup returns CDR1 SQVTM and CDR2 ANQGSEA. CDR3 nucleotide sequence: TGCAGCGCCGCAATGGACGTCACCGGGGAGCTGTTTTTT. Residues: CSAAMDVTGELFF.

The sample holds a few counts of this clonotype. V is TRBV4-2 and J is TRBJ2-1; 7 nucleotides match TRBD1. Germline CDR1 LGHNA, CDR2 YNFKEQ. The CDR3 consists of 14 residues. The ends lost 0 bases at V and 8 bases at J; junction bases unmatched: 4. CDR3 nucleotides: TGTGCCAGCAGCCAAGATCTGAGGGGGCATGAGCAGTTCTTC. Translating it yields CASSQDLRGHEQFF.

The V gene is TRBV7-9, the J gene TRBJ2-1, with D maybe TRBD1 (6 bases). The ends were cut back, 2 bases at V and 3 bases at J, with 14 bases in the middle. From germline, CDR1 is SEHNR and CDR2 FQNEAQ (reference sequence). CDR3 length equals 16 residues. CDR3 amino acids: CASSLTGLTVYNEQFF. The CDR3 DNA follows: TGTGCCAGCAGCTTAACAGGGCTCACAGTCTACAATGAGCAGTTCTTC. Looking up the rest from reference TRBV7-9 and TRBJ2-1 gives the full variable domain: DTGVSQNPRHKITKRGQNVTFRCDPISEHNRLYWYRQTLGQGPEFLTYFQNEAQLEKSRLLSDRFSAERPKGSFSTLEIQRTEQGDSAMYLCASSLTGLTVYNEQFFGPGTRLTVL.

DNA for the CDR3: TGTGCCATCAGTGACAGGGTGAACACAGATACGCAGTATTTT. Its translation: CAISDRVNTDTQYF. The gene calls are TRBV10-3 and TRBJ2-3; D is possibly TRBD1 (5 bases). Germline V gives CDR1 ENHRY, CDR2 SYGVKD. This CDR3 contains 14 residues. Trimming cost V 3 bases and J 2 bases, with 9 bases left between them.

This clonotype was observed a handful of times. The chain recombines TRBV2 with TRBJ2-7; TRBD2 matches 10 bases. The length of the CDR3 is 13 residues. The germline CDR1 and CDR2 sequences are SNHLY and FYNNEI. Trimming at V came to 5 bases and at J to 3 bases, leaving 1 base not matched to a gene. Here the CDR3 DNA reads TGTGCCAGCAGTTCTAGCGGGGGCTACGAGCAGTACTTC. This gives the protein CASSSSGGYEQYF.

This clonotype showed up just a few times. The chain employs TRBV6-5 and TRBJ1-2; D is ambiguous. The CDR3 spans 16 residues. The V end was cut by 0 bases, the J end by 0 bases, with 11 bases between. Germline loops: CDR1 MNHEY, CDR2 SVGAGI. The CDR3 nucleotides read TGTGCCAGCAGTTACTCGAGGGTTCAGTCTAACTATGGCTACACCTTC. Its protein is CASSYSRVQSNYGYTF.

The rearrangement links TRBV6-5 to TRBJ2-3; no definite D call. The CDR3 is 13 amino acids. Germline V gene lookup returns CDR1 MNHEY and CDR2 SVGAGI. The germline V and J ends were trimmed by 8 bases and 1 base, with 10 bases remaining between them. CDR3 coding DNA: TGTGCCAGCGGGCCACCTGGCACAGATACGCAGTATTTT. It translates to CASGPPGTDTQYF.

This clonotype was counted a few times. The chain links TRBV10-3 to TRBJ1-1, with D uncertain. Trimming cost V 6 bases and J 0 bases, with 11 bases left between them. This CDR3 spans 14 amino acids. CDR1 and CDR2 from the germline V gene are ENHRY and SYGVKD. CDR3 nucleotides: TGTGCCATCAGGGACCGGACGGTGAACACTGAAGCTTTCTTT. Translating gives CAIRDRTVNTEAFF.

This clonotype was observed a handful of times. The V gene is TRBV7-2, the J gene TRBJ2-4; no clear D. CDR3 length equals 14 residues. The germline V gene encodes CDR1 SGHTA and CDR2 FQGNSA. V lost 6 bases and J 1 base, leaving 10 bases between the germline ends. CDR3: CASRPSAAKNIQYF. CDR3 bases: TGTGCCAGCAGACCGTCCGCGGCCAAAAACATTCAGTACTTC.

The chain is built from TRBV30 and TRBJ2-3; D is uncertain. The CDR3 has 11 amino acids. The V end lost 0 bases, the J end lost 6 bases, and 4 bases lay between the germline ends. From germline, CDR1 is GTSNPN and CDR2 SVGIG (reference sequence). The CDR3 here is CAWSVYDTQYF. Written as DNA, the CDR3 is TGTGCCTGGAGTGTTTATGATACGCAGTATTTT.

The sample holds a few counts of this clonotype. J is TRBJ2-3 and V is TRBV4-3; D may be TRBD1 (6 bases). CDR1 LGHNA and CDR2 YSLEER come from the germline V gene. The CDR3 has 15 amino acids. V lost 1 base and J lost 6, with 14 bases in between. CDR3: CASSQVSGVMDTQYF. DNA for the CDR3: TGCGCCAGCAGCCAAGTGTCAGGGGTCATGGATACGCAGTATTTT.

The chain uses TRBV7-9 and TRBJ1-5; 8 bases line up with TRBD1. The J segment lost 4 bases and the V segment lost 2 bases, leaving 1 base of the junction unmatched. The germline V gene encodes CDR1 SEHNR and CDR2 FQNEAQ (reference sequence). The CDR3 has 14 residues. The CDR3 nucleotides are TGTGCCAGCAGCTTACAGGGGGCGAATCAGCCCCAGCATTTT. Translated, it gives CASSLQGANQPQHF. Supplemented by reference TRBV7-9 and TRBJ1-5, the full variable domain reads DTGVSQNPRHKITKRGQNVTFRCDPISEHNRLYWYRQTLGQGPEFLTYFQNEAQLEKSRLLSDRFSAERPKGSFSTLEIQRTEQGDSAMYLCASSLQGANQPQHFGDGTRLSIL.

This clonotype was counted between two and nine times. The chain links TRBV20-1 to TRBJ2-3; 8 nucleotides align to TRBD2. This CDR3 is 14 amino acids long. V lost 5 bases and J lost 2; bases outside the gene matches: 6. Germline CDR1 reads DFQATT; CDR2 reads SNEGSKA (reference sequence). The CDR3 region is CSAEGLDVTDTQYF. DNA of the CDR3: TGCAGTGCTGAGGGACTAGATGTCACAGATACGCAGTATTTT.

This clonotype occurred many times. V usage is TRBV2 and J usage is TRBJ2-3; 10 bases are shared with TRBD1. CDR1 is SNHLY and CDR2 is FYNNEI in the germline V gene. Losses at the gene ends were 3 bases for V and 4 bases for J; bases not matched to a gene: 7. The CDR3 has 16 amino acids. CDR3 nucleotides: TGTGCCAGCAGTGATGGGGACAGGGGTTTTCCAGATACGCAGTATTTT. This gives the protein CASSDGDRGFPDTQYF.

This clonotype occurred a few times. V is TRBV18 and J is TRBJ2-3; D unclear. Germline CDR1 reads KGHSH; CDR2 reads LQKENI. With 2 bases removed from V and 6 bases from J, the gap between germline ends came to 12 bases. The CDR3 is 14 amino acids. In DNA, the CDR3 is TGTGCCAGCTCACCAATACTCGGTCATGATACGCAGTATTTT. Encoded protein: CASSPILGHDTQYF.

The CDR3, as DNA: TGTGCCAGCAGTTATTCCTTTCCCACAGATACGCAGTATTTT. Protein: CASSYSFPTDTQYF. The chain uses TRBV6-5 and TRBJ2-3, with D uncertain. The germline gives CDR1 MNHEY, CDR2 SVGAGI. V lost 3 bases, J lost 2 bases, and 9 bases lay in between. The CDR3 totals 14 residues.

The sample holds many counts of this clonotype. The rearrangement links TRBV7-2 to TRBJ2-7; a possible D gene is TRBD1 (6 bases). The V end lost 0 bases, the J end lost 4 bases, and 10 bases lay between the germline ends. Germline CDR1 and CDR2: SGHTA and FQGNSA. The CDR3 has 14 amino acids. The chain's CDR3 is CASSLALGAYEQYF. CDR3 sequence (DNA): TGTGCCAGCAGCTTAGCGCTGGGGGCGTACGAGCAGTACTTC.

The genes are TRBV29-1 and TRBJ1-5; D unresolved. Germline loops: CDR1 SQVTM, CDR2 ANQGSEA. The CDR3 consists of 11 residues. The germline V and J ends were trimmed by 5 bases and 11 bases, with 13 bases remaining between them. Written as DNA, the CDR3 is TGCAGCGTTCACCGCGGTGGAGCCCAGCATTTT. As protein: CSVHRGGAQHF.

The gene calls are TRBV7-2 and TRBJ1-5, with a possible D match to TRBD1 (6 bases). The germline CDR1 and CDR2 sequences are SGHTA and FQGNSA. The CDR3 is made up of 15 amino acids. The V and J ends lost 2 bases and 7 bases respectively, with 15 bases between them. CDR3: CASSLWGGAEQPQHF. The CDR3 DNA sequence: TGTGCCAGCAGCTTATGGGGGGGCGCCGAACAGCCCCAGCATTTT.

V is TRBV7-2 and J is TRBJ2-7; no clear D gene. V dropped 2 bases and J dropped 6 bases, with 8 bases sitting between them. Germline assignment: CDR1 SGHTA and CDR2 FQGNSA. CDR3 length: 12 amino acids. The CDR3 here is CASSLYGSEQYF. In nucleotides, the CDR3 is TGTGCCAGCAGCTTATACGGTTCCGAGCAGTACTTC.

V and J are TRBV12-3 or TRBV12-4 and TRBJ1-1; no clear D gene. V lost 3 bases and J lost 6, with 8 bases in between. CDR3 length equals 12 residues. CDR3 coding DNA: TGTGCCAGCAGTTTCTCCGCCTCTGAAGCTTTCTTT. Its protein product is CASSFSASEAFF.

The CDR3 DNA reads as TGCGCCAGCAGCTTGGCCCTAGCGGGCCCCCCTAGCACAGATACGCAGTATTTT. The encoded protein is CASSLALAGPPSTDTQYF. This sequence joins TRBV5-1 and TRBJ2-3; TRBD2 matches at 8 bases. The CDR3 has 18 residues. The germline V gene has CDR1 SGHRS and CDR2 YFSETQ. The trim removed 0 bases at V and 0 bases at J, leaving 9 bases unmatched.

V and J are TRBV10-3 and TRBJ2-3; D is unclear. This CDR3 is 13 amino acids long. Between the trimmed V and J ends, which lost 5 bases and 0 bases, there was a span of 6 bases. From germline, CDR1 is ENHRY and CDR2 SYGVKD. The CDR3 loop is CAISLGSTDTQYF. The DNA for the CDR3 is TGTGCCATCAGTCTAGGTAGCACAGATACGCAGTATTTT.

This clonotype showed up just a few times. CDR3 coding DNA: TGTGCCAGCAGCACCCGAATGGGACAGGGCGGCTACACCTTC. This encodes CASSTRMGQGGYTF. V gene TRBV7-6 combines with J gene TRBJ1-2, with 9 bases lining up with TRBD1. CDR3 length: 14 amino acids. V shed 5 bases, J shed 8 bases, and the junction held 9 bases outside the gene matches. Germline CDR1 is SGHVS and CDR2 is FNYEAQ.